The clone carrying this T cell receptor beta chain was observed a few times. Its antigen is unidentified. Germline V gene lookup returns CDR1 MNHEY and CDR2 SVGAGI. The V end was cut by 4 bases, the J end by 5 bases, with 16 bases between. CDR3 length: 15 residues. TCRdb re-derived calls from the 5' RACE reads in MiXCR, one entry per CDR3 protein. Of nearly 250,000 distinct CDR3 sequences listed, approximately 7% were seen once; the top ten hold approximately 3.7%. The data are from a study of identical twins. Overall study findings and caveats: Low generation probability was overrepresented in out-of-frame alpha sequences shared by twins. Twins showed weaker excess sharing in their beta out-of-frame sequences.

These records were also assigned to another study, of yellow fever vaccine responses in identical twins. That report notes: Twins reportedly mounted vaccine T cell responses that seemed partly convergent, partly personalized.

Sequenced material: memory (CD45RO+) T cells sorted from blood. The chain employs TRBV6-5 and TRBJ2-3; D is unresolved. This receptor was obtained from a woman aged 18-29 years in good health. CDR3 coding DNA: TGTGCCAGCAGTTTCGCGAGCCACCGTGGAGATACGCAGTATTTT. The encoded protein is CASSFASHRGDTQYF.